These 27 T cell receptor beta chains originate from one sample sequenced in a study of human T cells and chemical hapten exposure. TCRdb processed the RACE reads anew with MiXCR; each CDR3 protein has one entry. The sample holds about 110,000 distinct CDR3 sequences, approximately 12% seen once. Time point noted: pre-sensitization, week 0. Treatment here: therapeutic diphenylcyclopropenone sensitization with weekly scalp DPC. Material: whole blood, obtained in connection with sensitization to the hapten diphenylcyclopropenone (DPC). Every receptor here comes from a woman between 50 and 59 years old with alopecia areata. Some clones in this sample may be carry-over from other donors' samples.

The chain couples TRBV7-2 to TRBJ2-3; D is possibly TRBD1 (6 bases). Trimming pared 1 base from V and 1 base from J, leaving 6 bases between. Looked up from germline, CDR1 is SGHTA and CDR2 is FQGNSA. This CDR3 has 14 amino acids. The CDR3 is CASSLEGGTDTQYF. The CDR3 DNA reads TGTGCCAGCAGCTTAGAGGGGGGCACAGATACGCAGTATTTT.

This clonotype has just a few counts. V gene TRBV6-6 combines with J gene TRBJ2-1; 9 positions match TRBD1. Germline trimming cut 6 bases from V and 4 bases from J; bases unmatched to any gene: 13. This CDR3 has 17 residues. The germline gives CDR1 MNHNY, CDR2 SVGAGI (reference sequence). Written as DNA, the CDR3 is TGTGCCAGCAGCTCACACTCCGGGACAGGGTTTTACAATGAGCAGTTCTTC. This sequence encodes CASSSHSGTGFYNEQFF.

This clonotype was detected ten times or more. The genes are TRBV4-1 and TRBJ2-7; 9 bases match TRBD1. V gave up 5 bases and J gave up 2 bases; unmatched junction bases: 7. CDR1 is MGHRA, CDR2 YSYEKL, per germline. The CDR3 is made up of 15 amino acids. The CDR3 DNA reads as TGCGCCAGCAGCGCAAAACAGGGGGCAGCCTACGAGCAGTACTTC. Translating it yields CASSAKQGAAYEQYF.

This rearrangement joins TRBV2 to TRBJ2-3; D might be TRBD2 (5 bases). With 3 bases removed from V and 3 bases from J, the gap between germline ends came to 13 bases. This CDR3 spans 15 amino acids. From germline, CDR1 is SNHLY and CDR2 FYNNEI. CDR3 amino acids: CASSERLEGTDTQYF. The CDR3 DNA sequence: TGTGCCAGCAGTGAGCGCCTCGAGGGTACAGATACGCAGTATTTT. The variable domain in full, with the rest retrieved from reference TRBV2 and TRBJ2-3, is EPEVTQTPSHQVTQMGQEVILRCVPISNHLYFYWYRQILGQKVEFLVSFYNNEISEKSEIFDDQFSVERPDGSNFTLKIRSTKLEDSAMYFCASSERLEGTDTQYFGPGTRLTVL.

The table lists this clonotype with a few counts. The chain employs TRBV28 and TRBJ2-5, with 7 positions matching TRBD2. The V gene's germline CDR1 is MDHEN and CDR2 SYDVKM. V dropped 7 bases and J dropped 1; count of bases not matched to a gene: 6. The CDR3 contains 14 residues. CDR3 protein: CASISGDPQETQYF. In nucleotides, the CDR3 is TGTGCCAGCATAAGCGGGGACCCCCAAGAGACCCAGTACTTC.

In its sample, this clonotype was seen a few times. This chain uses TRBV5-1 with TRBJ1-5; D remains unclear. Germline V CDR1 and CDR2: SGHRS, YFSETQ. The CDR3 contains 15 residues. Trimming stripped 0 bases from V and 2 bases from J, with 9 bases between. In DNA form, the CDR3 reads TGCGCCAGCAGCTTGGGAGCTGCGGGCAATCAGCCCCAGCATTTT. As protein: CASSLGAAGNQPQHF.

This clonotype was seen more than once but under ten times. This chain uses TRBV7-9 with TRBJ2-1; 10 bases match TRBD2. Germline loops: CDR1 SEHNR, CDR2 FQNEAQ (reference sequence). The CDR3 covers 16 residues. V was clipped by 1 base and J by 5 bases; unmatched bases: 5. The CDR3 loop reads CASSLGSGRINNEQFF. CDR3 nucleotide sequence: TGTGCCAGCAGCTTAGGTAGCGGGAGGATTAACAATGAGCAGTTCTTC.

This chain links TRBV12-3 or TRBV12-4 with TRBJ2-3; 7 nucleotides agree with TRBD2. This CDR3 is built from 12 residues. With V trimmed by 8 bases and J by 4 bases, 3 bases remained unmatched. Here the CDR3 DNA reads TGTGCCAGCGCACGGGGGGCAGATACGCAGTATTTT. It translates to CASARGADTQYF.

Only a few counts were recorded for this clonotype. CDR3 protein: CASTGTGGTGELFF. The CDR3 DNA follows: TGTGCCAGCACCGGGACAGGGGGGACCGGGGAGCTGTTTTTT. The chain uses TRBV11-2 and TRBJ2-2; TRBD1 matches 11 bases. V dropped 7 bases and J dropped 5; count of bases not matched to a gene: 3. The CDR3 loop spans 14 amino acids. The germline gives CDR1 SGHAT, CDR2 FQNNGV.

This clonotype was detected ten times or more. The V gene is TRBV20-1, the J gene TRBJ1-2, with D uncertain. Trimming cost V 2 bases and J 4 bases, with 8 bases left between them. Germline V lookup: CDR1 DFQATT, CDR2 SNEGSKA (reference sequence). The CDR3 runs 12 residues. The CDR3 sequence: CSARPDPYGYTF. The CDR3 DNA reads TGCAGTGCTAGACCTGACCCCTATGGCTACACCTTC.

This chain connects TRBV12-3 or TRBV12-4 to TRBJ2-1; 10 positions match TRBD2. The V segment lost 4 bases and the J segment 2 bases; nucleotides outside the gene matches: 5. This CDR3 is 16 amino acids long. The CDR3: CASSSIAGGPYNEQFF. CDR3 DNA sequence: TGTGCCAGCAGTTCGATAGCGGGGGGCCCCTACAATGAGCAGTTCTTC.

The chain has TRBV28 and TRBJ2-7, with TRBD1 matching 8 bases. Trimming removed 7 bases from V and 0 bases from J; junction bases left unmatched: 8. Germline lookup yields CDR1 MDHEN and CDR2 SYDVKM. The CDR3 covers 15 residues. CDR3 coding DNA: TGTGCCAGCATCACCGGGGACAGGAGCTCCTACGAGCAGTACTTC. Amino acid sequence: CASITGDRSSYEQYF.

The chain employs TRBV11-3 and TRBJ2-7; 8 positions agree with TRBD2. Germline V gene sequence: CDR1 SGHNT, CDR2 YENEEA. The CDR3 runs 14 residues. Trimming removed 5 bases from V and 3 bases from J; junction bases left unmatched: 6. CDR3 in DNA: TGTGCCAGCAGCGCGGGGGGATCTCGCTACGAGCAGTACTTC. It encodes CASSAGGSRYEQYF.

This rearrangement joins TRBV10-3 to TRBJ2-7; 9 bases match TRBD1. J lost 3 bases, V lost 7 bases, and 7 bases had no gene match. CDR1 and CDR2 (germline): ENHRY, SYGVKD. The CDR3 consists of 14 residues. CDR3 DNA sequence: TGTGCCATCACATTAGGACAGGGGAACTACGAGCAGTACTTC. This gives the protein CAITLGQGNYEQYF.

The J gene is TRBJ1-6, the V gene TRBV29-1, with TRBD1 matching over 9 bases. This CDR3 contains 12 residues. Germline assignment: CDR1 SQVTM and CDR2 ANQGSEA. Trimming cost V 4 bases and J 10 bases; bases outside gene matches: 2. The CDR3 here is CSVGQGDSPLHF. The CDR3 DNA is TGCAGCGTTGGACAGGGGGACTCACCCCTCCACTTT.

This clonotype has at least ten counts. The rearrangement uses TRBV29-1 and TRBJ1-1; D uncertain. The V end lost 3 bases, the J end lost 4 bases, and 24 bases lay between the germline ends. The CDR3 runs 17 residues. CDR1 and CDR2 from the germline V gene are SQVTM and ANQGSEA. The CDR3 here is CSVDRPGPLRFRTEAFF. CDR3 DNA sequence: TGCAGCGTTGACCGCCCAGGACCTTTGAGGTTTCGCACTGAAGCTTTCTTT.

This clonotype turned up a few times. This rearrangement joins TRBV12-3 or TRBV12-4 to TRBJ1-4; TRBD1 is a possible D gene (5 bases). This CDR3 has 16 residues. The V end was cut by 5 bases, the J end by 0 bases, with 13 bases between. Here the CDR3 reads CASSPSGAPTNEKLFF. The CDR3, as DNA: TGTGCCAGCAGTCCCTCCGGGGCTCCAACTAATGAAAAACTGTTTTTT.

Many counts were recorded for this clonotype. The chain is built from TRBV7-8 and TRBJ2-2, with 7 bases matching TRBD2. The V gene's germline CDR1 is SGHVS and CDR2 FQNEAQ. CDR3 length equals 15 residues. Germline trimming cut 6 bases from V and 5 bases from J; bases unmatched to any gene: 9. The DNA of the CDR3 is TGTGCCAGCAGTTGGGGCGGGAGTCGAACCGGGGAGCTGTTTTTT. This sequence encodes CASSWGGSRTGELFF.

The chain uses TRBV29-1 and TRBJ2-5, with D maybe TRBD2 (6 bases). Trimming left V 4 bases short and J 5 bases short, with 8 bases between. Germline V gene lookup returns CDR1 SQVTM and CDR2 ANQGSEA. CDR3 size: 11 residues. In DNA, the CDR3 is TGCAGCGTTGCACGGGGGGAGACCCAGTACTTC. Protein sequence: CSVARGETQYF. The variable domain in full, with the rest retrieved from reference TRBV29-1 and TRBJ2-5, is SAVISQKPSRDICQRGTSLTIQCQVDSQVTMMFWYRQQPGQSLTLIATANQGSEATYESGFVIDKFPISRPNLTFSTLTVSNMSPEDSSIYLCSVARGETQYFGPGTRLLVL.

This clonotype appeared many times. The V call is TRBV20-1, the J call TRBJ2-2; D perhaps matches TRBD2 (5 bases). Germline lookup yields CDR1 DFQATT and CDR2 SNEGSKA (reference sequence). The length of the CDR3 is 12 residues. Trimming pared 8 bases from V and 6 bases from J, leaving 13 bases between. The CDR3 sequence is CSLREGAGELFF. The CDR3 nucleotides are TGCAGTCTCCGGGAAGGTGCCGGGGAGCTGTTTTTT.

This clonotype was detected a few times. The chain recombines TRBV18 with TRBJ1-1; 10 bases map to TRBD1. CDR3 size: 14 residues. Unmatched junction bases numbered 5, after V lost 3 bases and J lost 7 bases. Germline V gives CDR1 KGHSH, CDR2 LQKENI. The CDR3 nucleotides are TGTGCCAGCTCACCGACAGGGGGCCGAAATGAAGCTTTCTTT. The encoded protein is CASSPTGGRNEAFF.

CDR3 residues: CASSPTGEGYNEQFF. CDR3 DNA sequence: TGCGCCAGCAGCCCTACAGGGGAGGGGTACAATGAGCAGTTCTTC. The rearrangement joins TRBV4-3 to TRBJ2-1; D possibly uses TRBD1 or TRBD2 (7 bases each). The germline gives CDR1 LGHNA, CDR2 YSLEER. The CDR3 runs to 15 residues. The ends were cut back, 4 bases at V and 4 bases at J, with 14 bases in the middle.

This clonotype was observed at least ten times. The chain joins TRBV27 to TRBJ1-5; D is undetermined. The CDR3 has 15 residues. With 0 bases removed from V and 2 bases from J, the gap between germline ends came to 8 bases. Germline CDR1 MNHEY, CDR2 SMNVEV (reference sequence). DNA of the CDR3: TGTGCCAGCAGTTTATCGTGGAGGGGCAATCAGCCCCAGCATTTT. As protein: CASSLSWRGNQPQHF.

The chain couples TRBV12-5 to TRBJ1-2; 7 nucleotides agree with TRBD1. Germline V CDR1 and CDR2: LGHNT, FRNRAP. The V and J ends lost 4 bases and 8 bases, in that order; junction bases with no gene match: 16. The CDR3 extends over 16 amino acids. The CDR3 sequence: CASGSSTPGQRGGYTF. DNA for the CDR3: TGTGCTAGTGGTTCTTCCACTCCGGGACAGCGGGGAGGCTACACCTTC.

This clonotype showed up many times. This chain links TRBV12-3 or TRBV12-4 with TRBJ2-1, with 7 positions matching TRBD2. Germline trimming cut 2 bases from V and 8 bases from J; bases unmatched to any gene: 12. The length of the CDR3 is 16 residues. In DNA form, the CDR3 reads TGTGCCAGCAGTTTAAGGACTAGTAAGGGTTCGCATGAGCAGTTCTTC. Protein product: CASSLRTSKGSHEQFF.

CDR3 sequence (DNA): TGCAGTGCTAGAGATCTGGCGGGAGGAGGGGATACGCAGTATTTT. Protein product: CSARDLAGGGDTQYF. The rearrangement links TRBV20-1 to TRBJ2-3; 8 bases match TRBD2. V lost 0 bases and J lost 6; bases outside the gene matches: 8. The CDR3 spans 15 residues. Germline CDR1 DFQATT, CDR2 SNEGSKA (reference sequence).

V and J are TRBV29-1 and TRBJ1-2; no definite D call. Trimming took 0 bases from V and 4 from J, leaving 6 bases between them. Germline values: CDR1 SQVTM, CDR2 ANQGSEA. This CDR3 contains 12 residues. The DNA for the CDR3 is TGCAGCGTTGAAGATCGGGCCTATGGCTACACCTTC. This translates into CSVEDRAYGYTF.